These T cell receptor beta chains were read from a single sample in a study of blood T cell repertoires in COVID-19. Generated by immunoSEQ multiplex PCR, the TCRdb table keeps only in-frame clones and is missing some. The repertoire holds fewer than 150,000 clones, with around nine tenths as singletons. Sequencing was carried out using peripheral blood. Source of these receptors: a woman aged 50 to 60 with active or convalescent COVID-19. Both conserved end residues are part of each CDR3. The order of the fields is D gene, clone size, J gene, V gene, CDR3 protein, CDR3 DNA. A D gene is named only where the DNA matches it firmly. Rows may omit the clone size; those that give it use once, few, many or a size class.

D gene: NA
clone size: NA
J gene: TRBJ2-2
V gene: TRBV24-1
CDR3 protein: CATSDFLTNPGELFF
CDR3 DNA: TGTGCCACCAGTGATTTTTTAACTAACCCCGGGGAGCTGTTTTTT

D gene: TRBD1
clone size: NA
J gene: TRBJ2-1
V gene: TRBV19
CDR3 protein: CASSIPGQKKYNEQFF
CDR3 DNA: TGTGCCAGTAGTATCCCGGGACAGAAAAAATACAATGAGCAGTTCTTC

D gene: TRBD1
clone size: NA
J gene: TRBJ1-5
V gene: TRBV6-5
CDR3 protein: CASKPTGVSQPQHF
CDR3 DNA: TGTGCCAGCAAACCGACAGGGGTGAGCCAGCCCCAGCATTTT

D gene: TRBD1
clone size: few
J gene: TRBJ2-2
V gene: TRBV9
CDR3 protein: CASSVGAGQGGPGELFF
CDR3 DNA: TGTGCCAGCAGCGTAGGAGCGGGACAGGGTGGTCCCGGGGAGCTGTTTTTT

D gene: TRBD2
clone size: NA
J gene: TRBJ2-1
V gene: TRBV18
CDR3 protein: CASSAIGVTSGRRISYNEQFF
CDR3 DNA: TGTGCCAGCTCAGCGATAGGGGTAACTAGCGGGAGGAGGATATCCTACAATGAGCAGTTCTTC

D gene: TRBD1
clone size: NA
J gene: TRBJ2-7
V gene: TRBV10-3
CDR3 protein: CAISGGQGLTYEQYF
CDR3 DNA: TGTGCCATCAGCGGGGGACAGGGGTTGACCTACGAGCAGTACTTC

D gene: NA
clone size: NA
J gene: TRBJ1-2
V gene: TRBV6-6
CDR3 protein: CASSSDSGESGYTF
CDR3 DNA: TGTGCCAGCAGTTCGGATTCCGGGGAATCTGGCTACACCTTC

D gene: TRBD1
clone size: NA
J gene: TRBJ2-1
V gene: TRBV4-3
CDR3 protein: CASSDPGQGHNEQFF
CDR3 DNA: TGCGCCAGCAGCGACCCGGGACAGGGCCACAATGAGCAGTTCTTC

D gene: TRBD2
clone size: NA
J gene: TRBJ2-1
V gene: TRBV4-3
CDR3 protein: CASSQDLTGGFNEQFF
CDR3 DNA: TGCGCCAGCAGCCAAGATTTGACGGGAGGGTTCAATGAGCAGTTCTTC

D gene: NA
clone size: NA
J gene: TRBJ2-5
V gene: TRBV9
CDR3 protein: CASSASLGQAGETQYF
CDR3 DNA: TGTGCCAGCAGCGCGTCCCTGGGGCAGGCCGGGGAGACCCAGTACTTC

D gene: TRBD1
clone size: NA
J gene: TRBJ2-7
V gene: TRBV28
CDR3 protein: CATSVYGQGWDYEQYF
CDR3 DNA: TGTGCCACTTCGGTATATGGACAGGGCTGGGACTACGAGCAGTACTTC

D gene: NA
clone size: NA
J gene: TRBJ2-6
V gene: TRBV18
CDR3 protein: CASSPRSQAGRPSGANVLTF
CDR3 DNA: TGTGCCAGCTCACCAAGGAGCCAAGCGGGCCGGCCCTCTGGGGCCAACGTCCTGACTTTC

D gene: TRBD2
clone size: once
J gene: TRBJ2-5
V gene: TRBV5-1
CDR3 protein: CASSLSGRAGETQYF
CDR3 DNA: TGCGCCAGCAGCCTCAGCGGGAGGGCTGGGGAGACCCAGTACTTC

D gene: TRBD1
clone size: NA
J gene: TRBJ1-6
V gene: TRBV28
CDR3 protein: CASSLVDRDNSPLHF
CDR3 DNA: TGTGCCAGCAGTTTAGTGGACAGGGATAATTCACCCCTCCACTTT

D gene: TRBD2
clone size: NA
J gene: TRBJ2-3
V gene: TRBV20-1
CDR3 protein: CSASGPGLAGVTDTQYF
CDR3 DNA: TGCAGTGCTAGTGGACCGGGACTAGCGGGAGTTACAGATACGCAGTATTTT